One and the same sample provided the 15 T cell receptor beta chains below, sequenced in a study of cytomegalovirus exposure and HLA in healthy donors. Method: immunoSEQ multiplex PCR; TCRdb's copy keeps in-frame clones and lacks some. This sample has roughly 250,000 clones, with about 90% found just once. Sequenced input: PBMCs. The source is a woman aged 25 to 45 in good health and CMV-seropositive.

This chain links TRBV2 with TRBJ1-2, with D maybe TRBD1 (6 bases). Germline values: CDR1 SNHLY, CDR2 FYNNEI. With 2 bases removed from V and 1 base from J, the gap between germline ends came to 11 bases. This CDR3 has 15 residues. The CDR3 coding sequence is TGTGCCAGCAGTGAAACGGCAGGGGTTAACTATGGCTACACCTTC. As protein: CASSETAGVNYGYTF.

This clone was detected once. The rearrangement uses TRBV14 and TRBJ2-1, with D possibly matching TRBD1 (5 bases). With 4 bases removed from V and 0 bases from J, the gap between germline ends came to 13 bases. Looked up from germline, CDR1 is SGHDN and CDR2 is FVKESK. The CDR3 sequence is 16 residues long. The CDR3 region has the DNA TGTGCCAGCAGCCTAACAGGACGGAACTCCTACAATGAGCAGTTCTTC. Residues: CASSLTGRNSYNEQFF.

V gene TRBV7-8 combines with J gene TRBJ1-4; 8 nucleotides align to TRBD1. The CDR3 is 17 amino acids. After removal of 2 bases from V and 6 bases from J, the junction contained 11 bases not matched to a gene. Germline lookup yields CDR1 SGHVS and CDR2 FQNEAQ. The CDR3 loop is CASSLYQGALGDEKLFF. In nucleotides, the CDR3 is TGTGCCAGCAGCTTATACCAGGGGGCCCTGGGTGATGAAAAACTGTTTTTT.

The chain employs TRBV28 and TRBJ1-1; D is undetermined. The CDR3 length is 13 residues. Germline V gene sequence: CDR1 MDHEN, CDR2 SYDVKM. The ends were cut back, 2 bases at V and 4 bases at J, with 8 bases in the middle. CDR3 amino acids: CASSLVGGTEAFF. CDR3 sequence (DNA): TGTGCCAGCAGTTTAGTAGGAGGCACTGAAGCTTTCTTT.

The chain recombines TRBV27 with TRBJ2-1; TRBD2 matches at 12 bases. Trimming cost V 5 bases and J 6 bases; bases outside gene matches: 5. From germline, CDR1 is MNHEY and CDR2 SMNVEV (reference sequence). This CDR3 is built from 15 residues. This CDR3 is CASSPTSGSINEQFF. CDR3 nucleotide sequence: TGTGCCAGCAGTCCGACTAGCGGGAGTATCAATGAGCAGTTCTTC.

On this clone itself: At one end the junction does not follow the germline gene, possibly because of a read error. The V gene is TRBV29-1, the J gene TRBJ2-1; 7 bases are a match to TRBD1. The CDR3 length is 14 residues. Germline CDR1 and CDR2: SQVTM and ANQGSEA. CDR3: CSVTPGTAYNGQFF. The CDR3 DNA reads TGCAGCGTGACACCCGGGACAGCCTACAATGGGCAGTTCTTC.

V usage is TRBV5-1 and J usage is TRBJ2-7, with D possibly TRBD1 on 5 matching bases. Germline V gene lookup returns CDR1 SGHRS and CDR2 YFSETQ. CDR3 length: 13 residues. V was pared by 3 bases and J by 1 base, with 8 bases between. In DNA form, the CDR3 reads TGCGCCAGCAGCTCGACAGTATCCTACGAGCAGTACTTC. Protein product: CASSSTVSYEQYF.

The chain recombines TRBV5-1 with TRBJ2-7; D is perhaps TRBD2 (6 bases). CDR1 is SGHRS and CDR2 is YFSETQ in the germline V gene. Trimming took 1 base from V and 7 from J, leaving 9 bases between them. The CDR3 spans 12 residues. CDR3 amino acids: CASSLSGREQYF. CDR3 DNA sequence: TGCGCCAGCAGCTTGAGTGGGAGGGAGCAGTACTTC.

V gene TRBV6-1 combines with J gene TRBJ2-1; 7 bases are shared with TRBD1. CDR1 and CDR2 (germline): MNHNS, SASEGT. The length of the CDR3 is 17 residues. V lost 3 bases to trimming and J lost 7 bases; unmatched junction nucleotides: 15. CDR3 DNA: TGTGCCAGCAGTGATTTTTTGTTGACAGGGAAAGGGAATGAGCAGTTCTTC. Translated, it gives CASSDFLLTGKGNEQFF.

This clone has a single count. The chain employs TRBV29-1 and TRBJ2-7; no clear D. Germline CDR1 is SQVTM and CDR2 is ANQGSEA. The CDR3 covers 10 residues. Trimming removed 4 bases at V and 5 bases at J, with 6 bases between. DNA of the CDR3: TGCAGCGTTGTATCGGACGAGCAGTACTTC. This translates into CSVVSDEQYF.

The rearrangement links TRBV4-1 to TRBJ2-7; 10 bases align to TRBD1. Germline V lookup: CDR1 MGHRA, CDR2 YSYEKL. The CDR3 has 14 amino acids. J was trimmed by 3 bases and V by 5 bases; bases with no gene match: 4. The CDR3 nucleotides read TGCGCCAGCAGCAGCCGGGACAGGGGCTACGAGCAGTACTTC. Protein product: CASSSRDRGYEQYF.

This clone has a handful of counts. The chain has TRBV30 and TRBJ2-7; 7 positions match TRBD1. The germline gives CDR1 GTSNPN, CDR2 SVGIG (reference sequence). This CDR3 comprises 13 residues. V was pared by 3 bases and J by 3 bases, with 5 bases of the junction left unmatched. The CDR3 nucleotides are TGTGCCTGGAGCCGACAGGGAGTCTACGAGCAGTACTTC. The encoded protein is CAWSRQGVYEQYF. The variable domain in full, with the rest retrieved from reference TRBV30 and TRBJ2-7, is SQTIHQWPATLVQPVGSPLSLECTVEGTSNPNLYWYRQAAGRGLQLLFYSVGIGQISSEVPQNLSASRPQDRQFILSSKKLLLSDSGFYLCAWSRQGVYEQYFGPGTRLTVT.

This clone was detected only a few times. The chain carries TRBV11-3 and TRBJ1-4, with D possibly matching TRBD1 (6 bases). The germline V gene has CDR1 SGHNT and CDR2 YENEEA. Trimming took off 5 bases at V and 5 bases at J, with 12 bases between the two ends. This CDR3 spans 14 amino acids. CDR3 sequence (DNA): TGTGCCAGCAGCCTCTCGGACAGAAATGAAAAACTGTTTTTT. Amino acids: CASSLSDRNEKLFF.

The chain combines TRBV2 with TRBJ2-7, with D hard to call. The germline gives CDR1 SNHLY, CDR2 FYNNEI. The V gene lost 4 bases and the J gene lost 5 bases, with 6 bases spanning the gap. This CDR3 has 11 amino acids. CDR3 amino acids: CASSAANEQYF. CDR3 coding DNA: TGTGCCAGCAGTGCCGCGAACGAGCAGTACTTC.

The chain employs TRBV5-5 and TRBJ2-1; 8 bases map to TRBD1. The germline V gene encodes CDR1 SGHKS and CDR2 YYEKEE (reference sequence). V dropped 1 base and J dropped 9; count of bases not matched to a gene: 9. The CDR3 contains 15 residues. The CDR3 reads CASSLLVQGAGEQFF. CDR3 nucleotide sequence: TGTGCCAGCAGCTTGTTAGTCCAGGGGGCGGGTGAGCAGTTCTTC.